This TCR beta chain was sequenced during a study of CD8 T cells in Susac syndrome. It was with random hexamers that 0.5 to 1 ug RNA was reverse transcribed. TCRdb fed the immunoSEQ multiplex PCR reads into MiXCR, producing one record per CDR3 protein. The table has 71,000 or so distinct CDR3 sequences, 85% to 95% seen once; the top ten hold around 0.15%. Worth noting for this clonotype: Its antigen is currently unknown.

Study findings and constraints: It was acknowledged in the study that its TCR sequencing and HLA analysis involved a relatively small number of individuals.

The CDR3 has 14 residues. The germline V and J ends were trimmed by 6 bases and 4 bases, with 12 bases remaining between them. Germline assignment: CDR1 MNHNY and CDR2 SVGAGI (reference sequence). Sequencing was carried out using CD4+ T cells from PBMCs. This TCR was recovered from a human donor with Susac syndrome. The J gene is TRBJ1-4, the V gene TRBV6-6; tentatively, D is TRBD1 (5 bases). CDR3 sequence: CASSHGGYNEKLFF. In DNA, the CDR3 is TGTGCCAGCAGCCACGGGGGTTATAATGAAAAACTGTTTTTT.